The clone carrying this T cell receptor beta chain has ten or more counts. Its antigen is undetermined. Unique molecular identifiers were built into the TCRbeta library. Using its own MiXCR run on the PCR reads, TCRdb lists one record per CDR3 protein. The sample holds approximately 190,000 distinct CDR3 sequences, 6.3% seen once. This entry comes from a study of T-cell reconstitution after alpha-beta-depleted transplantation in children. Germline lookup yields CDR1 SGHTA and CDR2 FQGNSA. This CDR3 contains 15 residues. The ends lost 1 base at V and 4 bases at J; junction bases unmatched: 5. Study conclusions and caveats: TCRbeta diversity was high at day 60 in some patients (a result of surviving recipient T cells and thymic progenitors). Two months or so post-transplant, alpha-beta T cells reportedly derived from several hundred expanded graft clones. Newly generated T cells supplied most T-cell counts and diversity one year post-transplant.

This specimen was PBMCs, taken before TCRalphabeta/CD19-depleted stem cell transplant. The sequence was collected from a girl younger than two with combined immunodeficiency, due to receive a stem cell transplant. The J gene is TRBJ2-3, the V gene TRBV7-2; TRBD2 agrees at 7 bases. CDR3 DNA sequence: TGTGCCAGCAGCTTAGGGACTAGGGGTCCAGATACGCAGTATTTT. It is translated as CASSLGTRGPDTQYF.